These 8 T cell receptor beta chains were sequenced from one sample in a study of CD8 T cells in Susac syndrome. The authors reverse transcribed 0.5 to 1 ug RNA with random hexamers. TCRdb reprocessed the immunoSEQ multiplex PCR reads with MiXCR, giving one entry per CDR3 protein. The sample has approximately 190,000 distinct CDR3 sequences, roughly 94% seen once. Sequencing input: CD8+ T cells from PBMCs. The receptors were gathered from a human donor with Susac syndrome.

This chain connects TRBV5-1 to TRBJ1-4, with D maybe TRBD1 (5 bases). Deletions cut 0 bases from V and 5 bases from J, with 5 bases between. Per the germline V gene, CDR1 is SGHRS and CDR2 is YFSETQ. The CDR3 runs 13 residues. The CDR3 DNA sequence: TGCGCCAGCAGCTTGGGACAGAATGAAAAACTGTTTTTT. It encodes CASSLGQNEKLFF.

The CDR3 sequence: CASSYVPYEQYF. Written as DNA, the CDR3 is TGTGCCAGCAGTTACGTTCCATACGAGCAGTACTTC. The chain carries TRBV6-2 or TRBV6-3 and TRBJ2-7; D gene uncertain. V was clipped by 2 bases and J by 4 bases, with 6 bases between them. The CDR3 consists of 12 residues. The germline V gene encodes CDR1 MNHEY and CDR2 SVGEGT.

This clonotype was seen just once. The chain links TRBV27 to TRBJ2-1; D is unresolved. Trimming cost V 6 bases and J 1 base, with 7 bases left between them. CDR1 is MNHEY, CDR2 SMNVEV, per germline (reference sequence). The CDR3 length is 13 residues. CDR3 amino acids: CASRIDSYNEQFF. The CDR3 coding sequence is TGTGCCAGCAGAATAGATTCCTACAATGAGCAGTTCTTC.

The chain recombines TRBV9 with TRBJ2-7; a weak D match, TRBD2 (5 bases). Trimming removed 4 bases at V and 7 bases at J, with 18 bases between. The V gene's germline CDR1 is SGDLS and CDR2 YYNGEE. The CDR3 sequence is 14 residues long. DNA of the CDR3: TGTGCCAGCAGCCCGCGGGTGGCCTTCGATGAGCAGTACTTC. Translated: CASSPRVAFDEQYF.

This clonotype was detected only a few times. In DNA form, the CDR3 reads TGTGCCAGCAGTTCGGCAGGGACAGCCTACGAGCAGTACTTC. Protein product: CASSSAGTAYEQYF. The genes are TRBV12-3 or TRBV12-4 and TRBJ2-7; the match to TRBD1 covers 7 bases. V dropped 4 bases and J dropped 2; count of bases not matched to a gene: 5. The CDR3 consists of 14 residues.

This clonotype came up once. CDR3 amino acids: CASARDRGDYGYTF. CDR3 nucleotides: TGTGCCAGCGCTCGGGACAGGGGGGACTATGGCTACACCTTC. The rearrangement joins TRBV27 to TRBJ1-2; TRBD1 agrees at 11 bases. Trimming at V came to 8 bases and at J to 3 bases, leaving 5 bases not matched to a gene. The CDR3 length is 14 residues. The germline CDR1 and CDR2 sequences are MNHEY and SMNVEV (reference sequence).

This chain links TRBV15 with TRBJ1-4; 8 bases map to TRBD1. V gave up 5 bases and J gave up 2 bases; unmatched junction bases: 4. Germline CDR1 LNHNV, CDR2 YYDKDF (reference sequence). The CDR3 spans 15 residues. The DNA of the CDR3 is TGTGCCACCAGCGGTTACAGGGGGACTAATGAAAAACTGTTTTTT. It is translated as CATSGYRGTNEKLFF.

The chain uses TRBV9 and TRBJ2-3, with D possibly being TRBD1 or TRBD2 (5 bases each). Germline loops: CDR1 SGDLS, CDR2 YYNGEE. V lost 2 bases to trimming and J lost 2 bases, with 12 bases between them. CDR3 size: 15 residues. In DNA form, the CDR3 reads TGTGCCAGCAGCGTCGGGGACGACCCCACAGATACGCAGTATTTT. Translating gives CASSVGDDPTDTQYF.